Each of the 2 T cell receptor beta chains below was sequenced from the same sample in a study of blood T cell repertoires in COVID-19. Sequencing used immunoSEQ multiplex PCR; TCRdb keeps in-frame clones, though not all of them. The sample yields approximately 160,000 clones, 80% to 90% seen once. Sequenced sample: PBMCs or T cells enriched from blood (not recorded which). All receptors come from a middle-aged man who had recovered from COVID-19.

In its sample, this clone was seen a few times. The J gene is TRBJ2-1, the V gene TRBV7-2, with D possibly TRBD1 on 7 matching bases. CDR1 SGHTA and CDR2 FQGNSA come from the germline V gene. The germline V and J ends were trimmed by 6 bases and 0 bases, with 18 bases remaining between them. There are 17 residues in the CDR3. The CDR3 DNA sequence: TGTGCCAGCAGACTGATAAAGCAGGGGGGCTCCTACAATGAGCAGTTCTTC. Translating it yields CASRLIKQGGSYNEQFF.

V usage is TRBV6-1 and J usage is TRBJ2-1; TRBD2 matches 7 bases. This CDR3 has 16 residues. Germline assignment: CDR1 MNHNS and CDR2 SASEGT. The V gene end was trimmed by 0 bases and the J gene end by 4 bases; junction bases not matched to a gene: 6. CDR3 coding DNA: TGTGCCAGCAGTGAAGCCGGGCTAGCGGCTTACAATGAGCAGTTCTTC. It specifies CASSEAGLAAYNEQFF.